Listed here are 13 T cell receptor beta chains from one sample, sequenced in a study of T cell changes during pregnancy in multiple sclerosis. Sequenced by immunoSEQ multiplex PCR; TCRdb stores in-frame clones only, minus some. The profile shows about 30,000 clones, 85% to 95% of them singletons. Sequenced material: CD8+ T cells from peripheral blood mononuclear cells, taken before pregnancy. The receptors shown here come from a female donor with multiple sclerosis, enrolled in a pregnancy study.

This clone was seen at least ten times. The chain carries TRBV6-4 and TRBJ2-1; D may be TRBD1 (5 bases). CDR1 is MRHNA, CDR2 SNTAGT, per germline. The length of the CDR3 is 16 residues. Trimming took 0 bases from V and 6 from J, leaving 15 bases between them. CDR3 bases: TGTGCCAGCAGTGACTCATCAGGGCTCGGGTCCAATGAGCAGTTCTTC. It yields the protein CASSDSSGLGSNEQFF.

The V gene is TRBV4-3, the J gene TRBJ2-5; D is possibly TRBD2 (6 bases). The end of the DNA fits TRBJ2-7 better, so the J call may be wrong. CDR1 and CDR2 (germline): LGHNA, YSLEER. The CDR3 is made up of 15 amino acids. In nucleotides, the CDR3 is TGCGCCAGCAGCCAAGGGGTTCGGAGGGTCGACGAGCAGTACTTC. Its translation is CASSQGVRRVDEQYF.

The chain employs TRBV29-1 and TRBJ2-7, with D perhaps matching TRBD1 (5 bases). Germline V gene sequence: CDR1 SQVTM, CDR2 ANQGSEA. V lost 6 bases and J 4 bases, leaving 16 bases between the germline ends. The CDR3 is 13 amino acids. CDR3 protein: CSVTRAAGYEQYF. DNA for the CDR3: TGCAGCGTAACCAGGGCGGCCGGATACGAGCAGTACTTC.

This chain connects TRBV7-6 to TRBJ1-1; 7 nucleotides align to TRBD1. The V gene end was trimmed by 2 bases and the J gene end by 1 base; junction bases not matched to a gene: 1. The germline gives CDR1 SGHVS, CDR2 FNYEAQ. The CDR3 totals 14 residues. CDR3 protein: CASSLYRGNTEAFF. The CDR3 bases are TGTGCCAGCAGCTTATACAGGGGGAACACTGAAGCTTTCTTT.

The chain has TRBV7-3 and TRBJ2-7, with D perhaps TRBD1 (5 bases). The CDR3 sequence is 15 residues long. Germline CDR1 and CDR2: SGHTA and FQGTGA. V dropped 2 bases and J dropped 2 bases, with 13 bases sitting between them. This CDR3 is CASSLQAGNPYEQYF. The DNA for the CDR3 is TGTGCCAGCAGCTTACAGGCAGGGAACCCCTACGAGCAGTACTTC.

The rearrangement uses TRBV7-9 and TRBJ2-2; D call uncertain. The V end was cut by 4 bases, the J end by 1 base, with 10 bases between. Germline CDR1 reads SEHNR; CDR2 reads FQNEAQ (reference sequence). CDR3 length: 15 residues. CDR3 sequence: CASSWSRWNTGELFF. CDR3 DNA sequence: TGTGCCAGCAGCTGGAGCAGATGGAACACCGGGGAGCTGTTTTTT.

The V gene is TRBV4-3, the J gene TRBJ1-2; perhaps TRBD1 as D (6 bases). This CDR3 spans 15 amino acids. Germline CDR1 is LGHNA and CDR2 is YSLEER. Deletions cut 3 bases from V and 4 bases from J, with 15 bases between. The CDR3 region has the DNA TGCGCCAGCAGCCAGCGACTCCTAGGGGGCTATGGCTACACCTTC. Translating gives CASSQRLLGGYGYTF.

V and J are TRBV5-1 and TRBJ1-1; D remains unclear. The V gene's germline CDR1 is SGHRS and CDR2 YFSETQ. The CDR3 totals 14 residues. V lost 0 bases, J lost 0 bases, and 6 bases lay in between. This CDR3 reads CASSLVDMNTEAFF. The DNA of the CDR3 is TGCGCCAGCAGCTTGGTAGACATGAACACTGAAGCTTTCTTT.

The genes are TRBV4-1 and TRBJ1-5; no clear D gene. Trimming removed 0 bases from V and 7 bases from J, with 13 bases in between. The CDR3 runs 15 residues. Germline assignment: CDR1 MGHRA and CDR2 YSYEKL. CDR3 region: CASSQDKRVSQPQHF. CDR3 DNA sequence: TGCGCCAGCAGCCAAGATAAGAGGGTTAGCCAGCCCCAGCATTTT.

The rearrangement joins TRBV6-1 to TRBJ2-7; possibly TRBD1 for D (6 bases). V was cut by 2 bases and J by 1 base, with 15 bases left in between. Germline V CDR1 and CDR2: MNHNS, SASEGT. The CDR3 sequence is 16 residues long. The CDR3 protein is CASSEKDQGRSYEQYF. CDR3 sequence (DNA): TGTGCCAGCAGTGAAAAAGATCAGGGGAGATCCTACGAGCAGTACTTC.

The chain combines TRBV6-6 with TRBJ2-1, with D tentatively TRBD1 (5 bases). The CDR3 contains 14 residues. V was clipped by 4 bases and J by 4 bases, with 11 bases between them. The V gene's germline CDR1 is MNHNY and CDR2 SVGAGI (reference sequence). The CDR3 DNA reads TGTGCCAGCAGTTCCTATCGACAGTACAATGAGCAGTTCTTC. Translated, it gives CASSSYRQYNEQFF.

J is TRBJ2-7 and V is TRBV21-1; TRBD1 is the table's D call and was not checked against the DNA. TRBV21-1 is a listed pseudogene. The CDR3 is made up of 17 amino acids. This chain's CDR3 is CASSKQCSTVVSYEQYF. In nucleotides, the CDR3 is TGTGCCAGCAGCAAACAGTGTTCGACAGTAGTCTCCTACGAGCAGTACTTC.

The chain is built from TRBV5-4 and TRBJ2-5; no firm D call. The CDR3 runs to 15 residues. With 2 bases removed from V and 1 base from J, the gap between germline ends came to 12 bases. Germline V gives CDR1 SGHNT, CDR2 YYREEE (reference sequence). The CDR3: CASSFSLGLQETQYF. CDR3 bases: TGTGCCAGCAGCTTCAGCCTAGGCCTCCAAGAGACCCAGTACTTC.